The 15 T cell receptor beta chains presented below share a single source sample, sequenced in a study of cytomegalovirus exposure and HLA in healthy donors. Assay used: immunoSEQ multiplex PCR; TCRdb lists only in-frame clones, some missing. The top ten hold roughly 0.82% of the sample, which has around 400,000 clones, just over 85% seen once. Specimen: PBMCs. The receptor set was obtained from a young woman in good health and CMV-seronegative.

The table lists this clone with a few counts. The rearrangement joins TRBV7-2 to TRBJ1-5; D is undetermined. CDR3 length equals 15 residues. The V gene lost 2 bases and the J gene lost 0 bases, with 8 bases spanning the gap. Germline values: CDR1 SGHTA, CDR2 FQGNSA. CDR3 nucleotide sequence: TGTGCCAGCAGCTTACGTAGTTCTAGCAATCAGCCCCAGCATTTT. Translated, it gives CASSLRSSSNQPQHF.

The V gene is TRBV15, the J gene TRBJ1-1; 9 nucleotides match TRBD1. CDR1 is LNHNV and CDR2 is YYDKDF in the germline V gene (reference sequence). V dropped 2 bases and J dropped 2; count of bases not matched to a gene: 6. This CDR3 contains 16 residues. The CDR3 nucleotides read TGTGCCACCAGCAGAAATTCGGGACAGGGAAACACTGAAGCTTTCTTT. It encodes CATSRNSGQGNTEAFF.

The J gene is TRBJ2-7, the V gene TRBV2; 10 positions match TRBD1. The germline V gene has CDR1 SNHLY and CDR2 FYNNEI. V lost 8 bases and J lost 5; bases outside the gene matches: 12. CDR3 length: 15 residues. CDR3 loop: CASHDRGRKLNEQYF. The CDR3 DNA is TGTGCCAGCCATGACAGGGGGCGAAAACTCAACGAGCAGTACTTC.

The chain has TRBV7-9 and TRBJ1-1; TRBD1 matches at 7 bases. The CDR3 is made up of 14 amino acids. Germline V CDR1 and CDR2: SEHNR, FQNEAQ (reference sequence). Trimming at V came to 2 bases and at J to 4 bases, leaving 4 bases not matched to a gene. This CDR3 reads CASSLTGVGTEAFF. The CDR3 DNA is TGTGCCAGCAGCTTAACAGGGGTTGGCACTGAAGCTTTCTTT.

The rearrangement links TRBV7-2 to TRBJ2-1, with a possible D match to TRBD2 (6 bases). The ends were cut back, 0 bases at V and 3 bases at J, with 9 bases in the middle. Germline-derived CDR1 and CDR2 are SGHTA and FQGNSA. The CDR3 contains 15 residues. The CDR3 DNA reads TGTGCCAGCAGCTTAGCCGGGAGAATCTACAATGAGCAGTTCTTC. Encoded protein: CASSLAGRIYNEQFF.

The chain joins TRBV6-5 to TRBJ1-1; weak D call: TRBD1 (6 bases). Trimming shortened V by 4 bases and J by 4 bases, and 13 bases separated the two germline ends. Germline V gene data show CDR1 as MNHEY and CDR2 as SVGAGI. CDR3 length: 14 amino acids. CDR3 region: CASSSDRPVTEAFF. In DNA form, the CDR3 reads TGTGCCAGCAGTTCCGACAGGCCGGTCACTGAAGCTTTCTTT.

This clone was observed once. The V gene is TRBV7-2, the J gene TRBJ1-1; D might be TRBD1 (5 bases). The CDR3 sequence is 15 residues long. The germline V gene has CDR1 SGHTA and CDR2 FQGNSA. The germline V and J ends were trimmed by 6 bases and 3 bases, with 17 bases remaining between them. The CDR3 bases are TGTGCCAGCAGGTTCCCCCGCAGGGCGTACACTGAAGCTTTCTTT. It translates to CASRFPRRAYTEAFF.

This clone was counted only a few times. The chain couples TRBV7-2 to TRBJ2-3; D gene ambiguous. Per germline, CDR1 SGHTA and CDR2 FQGNSA. The CDR3 loop spans 11 amino acids. Trimming took off 5 bases at V and 5 bases at J, with 5 bases between the two ends. CDR3 DNA sequence: TGTGCCAGCAGCACGGGAGATACGCAGTATTTT. Translation: CASSTGDTQYF. The full variable domain, with the rest looked up from reference TRBV7-2 and TRBJ2-3, is GAGVSQSPSNKVTEKGKDVELRCDPISGHTALYWYRQSLGQGLEFLIYFQGNSAPDKSGLPSDRFSAERTGGSVSTLTIQRTQQEDSAVYLCASSTGDTQYFGPGTRLTVL.

A single count supports this clone. This chain uses TRBV6-5 with TRBJ1-1, with D possibly TRBD1 on 6 matching bases. Per the germline V gene, CDR1 is MNHEY and CDR2 is SVGAGI. The CDR3 loop spans 13 amino acids. Trimming stripped 8 bases from V and 4 bases from J, with 14 bases between. The CDR3 DNA sequence: TGTGCCAGCGGGGGGGGGCCCAGCACTGAAGCTTTCTTT. This translates into CASGGGPSTEAFF.

The chain has TRBV6-5 and TRBJ2-2, with TRBD1 matching over 11 bases. Germline CDR1 reads MNHEY; CDR2 reads SVGAGI. This CDR3 is 16 amino acids long. V was pared by 1 base and J by 6 bases, with 4 bases of the junction left unmatched. The CDR3 here is CASSYLPGQGAGELFF. CDR3 coding DNA: TGTGCCAGCAGTTACTTACCGGGACAGGGGGCCGGGGAGCTGTTTTTT.

The chain is built from TRBV6-6 and TRBJ2-3; D perhaps matches TRBD2 (6 bases). Germline assignment: CDR1 MNHNY and CDR2 SVGAGI (reference sequence). V lost 5 bases to trimming and J lost 0 bases, with 9 bases between them. The CDR3 loop spans 14 amino acids. The CDR3 region has the DNA TGTGCCAGCAGTCTAGCGCCTAGCACAGATACGCAGTATTTT. Residues: CASSLAPSTDTQYF.

This clone was found a few times. The chain has TRBV30 and TRBJ2-2; D remains ambiguous. This CDR3 has 13 residues. V lost 3 bases to trimming and J lost 4 bases, with 9 bases between them. In germline, CDR1 is GTSNPN, CDR2 SVGIG (reference sequence). CDR3: CAWSGDLTGELFF. In DNA, the CDR3 is TGTGCCTGGAGCGGTGATCTCACCGGGGAGCTGTTTTTT.

The chain uses TRBV6-1 and TRBJ2-5; 7 bases align to TRBD1. Germline assignment: CDR1 MNHNS and CDR2 SASEGT. Losses at the gene ends were 5 bases for V and 5 bases for J; bases not matched to a gene: 11. The CDR3 is 15 residues long. The CDR3 bases are TGTGCCAGCAGTCTACAGGGGAGTAGGAGGGAGACCCAGTACTTC. Amino acid sequence: CASSLQGSRRETQYF.

This rearrangement joins TRBV29-1 to TRBJ1-2; 8 bases are a match to TRBD1. The CDR3 has 13 residues. Unmatched junction bases numbered 3, after V lost 5 bases and J lost 1 base. In germline, CDR1 is SQVTM, CDR2 ANQGSEA. CDR3 DNA: TGCAGCGTTATTGGACAGGGTAACTATGGCTACACCTTC. Encoded protein: CSVIGQGNYGYTF.

The sample holds one count of this clone. This chain connects TRBV28 to TRBJ2-7; D is perhaps TRBD2 (6 bases). Germline values: CDR1 MDHEN, CDR2 SYDVKM. The V end was cut by 2 bases, the J end by 4 bases, with 21 bases between. CDR3 length: 17 residues. In DNA, the CDR3 is TGTGCCAGCAGTTTACTACAGGACTACCCTAATCCTTACGAGCAGTACTTC. This encodes CASSLLQDYPNPYEQYF.